This TCR beta chain was profiled in a study of blood T cell repertoires in COVID-19. On the study more broadly: COVID-19 samples, acute and convalescent, were from the United States, Italy and Spain.

Per the authors' pipeline: Estimation of nucleated cell counts was performed using reference gene primer amplification. Sequencing was performed with immunoSEQ multiplex PCR; in TCRdb, only in-frame clones are kept and a portion is missing. V, J and clone size derive from that table, while D and trimming were established from the DNA sequence. Here the sample spans around 250,000 clones, 80% to 90% being singletons. CDR1 and CDR2 from the germline V gene are WSHSY and SAAADI. The ends were cut back, 8 bases at V and 4 bases at J, with 14 bases in the middle. The CDR3 covers 14 residues. Input material: PBMCs or T cells enriched from blood (not recorded which). V usage is TRBV10-2 and J usage is TRBJ1-4, with a tentative D call TRBD1 (6 bases). The receptor's source is a woman aged 40 to 50 who had been exposed to COVID-19. This CDR3 reads CASRPDSRNEKLFF. The DNA of the CDR3 is TGCGCCAGCCGGCCGGACAGCCGTAATGAAAAACTGTTTTTT.